These 27 T cell receptor beta chains came from one sample sequenced in a study of T-cell reconstitution after alpha-beta-depleted transplantation in children listed by TCRdb under 2016. The library was prepared using PCR. Sequenced using an Illumina HiSeq 2500. Molecular barcoding was employed in the preparation of TCR libraries, with unique molecular identifiers being used to normalize TCRbeta repertoire quantification. TCRdb applied fastp at Q25 and MiXCR to the public reads, then kept only in-frame beta chains. Rows merge per CDR3 protein into single entries with the most common DNA and genes. The sample contains just under 550,000 distinct CDR3 sequences, about 18% of them found a single time. 2.5% to 3.5% of the sample is in the top ten clones. Specimen: PBMCs from the stem cell graft donor, collected from the stem cell graft. Receptor source: a human donor who donated a stem cell graft to a child with acute lymphoblastic leukemia.

This rearrangement joins TRBV7-9 to TRBJ2-7; 11 nucleotides agree with TRBD2. The CDR3 is made up of 16 amino acids. The germline V gene has CDR1 SEHNR and CDR2 FQNEAQ (reference sequence). V was pared by 1 base and J by 0 bases, with 2 bases of the junction left unmatched. The CDR3 protein is CASSLGLAGSSYEQYF. CDR3 bases: TGTGCCAGCAGCTTAGGACTAGCGGGGAGCTCCTACGAGCAGTACTTC.

The CDR3 here is CASSLDGANVLTF. The CDR3 nucleotides read TGTGCCAGCAGTTTGGACGGGGCCAACGTCCTGACTTTC. The chain has TRBV25-1 and TRBJ2-6, with D unclear. Per germline, CDR1 MGHDK and CDR2 SYGVNS. The ends were cut back, 5 bases at V and 4 bases at J, with 6 bases in the middle. CDR3 size: 13 residues. The full variable domain, completed using reference TRBV25-1 and TRBJ2-6, is EADIYQTPRYLVIGTGKKITLECSQTMGHDKMYWYQQDPGMELHLIHYSYGVNSTEKGDLSSESTVSRIRTEHFPLTLESARPSHTSQYLCASSLDGANVLTFGAGSRLTVL.

The table lists this clonotype with a few counts. This chain uses TRBV6-1 with TRBJ2-3, with 9 bases lining up with TRBD2. With V trimmed by 7 bases and J by 0 bases, 17 bases remained unmatched. Germline CDR1 MNHNS, CDR2 SASEGT. The CDR3 consists of 19 residues. The CDR3 is CASKARPSGILTSTDTQYF. The CDR3 DNA reads TGTGCCAGCAAGGCCAGGCCTAGCGGGATTCTTACTAGCACAGATACGCAGTATTTT.

DNA for the CDR3: TGTGCCAGCAGCCGCGGACTAGCCAGGGCCGGGGAGCTGTTTTTT. As protein: CASSRGLARAGELFF. The V and J genes are TRBV6-1 and TRBJ2-2, with TRBD2 matching over 8 bases. Germline values: CDR1 MNHNS, CDR2 SASEGT. This CDR3 has 15 amino acids. J lost 6 bases, V lost 6 bases, and 9 bases had no gene match.

The count of this clonotype is one. The V gene is TRBV28, the J gene TRBJ2-7; maybe TRBD1 (5 bases). The germline V and J ends were trimmed by 8 bases and 1 base, with 15 bases remaining between them. The V gene's germline CDR1 is MDHEN and CDR2 SYDVKM. This CDR3 is built from 14 residues. The CDR3 protein is CASLRLSGSYEQYF. The CDR3 region has the DNA TGTGCCAGCCTACGTCTCTCAGGGTCCTACGAGCAGTACTTC.

The chain is built from TRBV7-9 and TRBJ1-1; 11 positions match TRBD1. Trimming cost V 5 bases and J 3 bases; bases outside gene matches: 11. The germline gives CDR1 SEHNR, CDR2 FQNEAQ (reference sequence). The length of the CDR3 is 17 residues. CDR3 loop: CASSPWTGGSSDTEAFF. The CDR3, as DNA: TGTGCCAGCAGCCCGTGGACAGGGGGCAGCTCCGACACTGAAGCTTTCTTT.

The rearrangement uses TRBV4-1 and TRBJ2-2, with D uncertain. The CDR3 has 12 residues. The germline V gene has CDR1 MGHRA and CDR2 YSYEKL. V dropped 6 bases and J dropped 4 bases, with 6 bases sitting between them. CDR3 region: CASRGGTGELFF. The CDR3 coding sequence is TGCGCCAGCAGGGGTGGCACCGGGGAGCTGTTTTTT.

This clonotype came up many times. This rearrangement joins TRBV28 to TRBJ2-5; a weak D match, TRBD1 (5 bases). Between the trimmed V and J ends, which lost 2 bases and 1 base, there was a span of 17 bases. The CDR3 spans 17 residues. CDR1 and CDR2 from the germline V gene are MDHEN and SYDVKM. The CDR3 DNA sequence: TGTGCCAGCAGTTTAATGCGGACACCACGTCCCCAAGAGACCCAGTACTTC. Protein sequence: CASSLMRTPRPQETQYF. The variable domain in full, with the rest retrieved from reference TRBV28 and TRBJ2-5, is DVKVTQSSRYLVKRTGEKVFLECVQDMDHENMFWYRQDPGLGLRLIYFSYDVKMKEKGDIPEGYSVSREKKERFSLILESASTNQTSMYLCASSLMRTPRPQETQYFGPGTRLLVL.

The gene calls are TRBV5-1 and TRBJ2-3; 11 nucleotides agree with TRBD2. The germline CDR1 and CDR2 sequences are SGHRS and YFSETQ. V trimming: 6 bases; J trimming: 7 bases; junction bases outside the gene matches: 7. This CDR3 is built from 14 residues. The CDR3 DNA reads TGCGCCAGCACCTCCGGGACTAGCGGAAATACGCAGTATTTT. Protein sequence: CASTSGTSGNTQYF.

This chain uses TRBV20-1 with TRBJ2-3; perhaps TRBD2 as D (6 bases). The CDR3 loop spans 11 amino acids. CDR1 is DFQATT and CDR2 is SNEGSKA in the germline V gene (reference sequence). This chain's CDR3 is CSGTPSETQYF. The CDR3 bases are TGCAGCGGGACTCCCAGCGAAACGCAGTATTTT.

V gene TRBV5-1 combines with J gene TRBJ2-3; D unclear. V lost 0 bases and J 2 bases, leaving 7 bases between the germline ends. The CDR3 sequence is 14 residues long. Per the germline V gene, CDR1 is SGHRS and CDR2 is YFSETQ. The CDR3 DNA follows: TGCGCCAGCAGCTTGGACCCTAACACAGATACGCAGTATTTT. Its protein is CASSLDPNTDTQYF. Based on the CDR3 plus reference TRBV5-1 and TRBJ2-3, the full variable domain is KAGVTQTPRYLIKTRGQQVTLSCSPISGHRSVSWYQQTPGQGLQFLFEYFSETQRNKGNFPGRFSGRQFSNSRSEMNVSTLELGDSALYLCASSLDPNTDTQYFGPGTRLTVL.

This clonotype showed up just a few times. This chain uses TRBV5-1 with TRBJ1-1; D call uncertain. V lost 0 bases to trimming and J lost 4 bases, with 13 bases between them. The CDR3 totals 15 residues. Germline CDR1 reads SGHRS; CDR2 reads YFSETQ. DNA of the CDR3: TGCGCCAGCAGCTTGGCCTTTGCAGGTCCCACTGAAGCTTTCTTT. Translated, it gives CASSLAFAGPTEAFF.

This clonotype was observed a few times. The chain couples TRBV29-1 to TRBJ2-1, with 10 bases matching TRBD1. CDR1 is SQVTM, CDR2 ANQGSEA, per germline. Trimming at V came to 3 bases and at J to 7 bases, leaving 6 bases not matched to a gene. The CDR3 is 14 residues long. CDR3 sequence: CSVEGGTGVNEQFF. CDR3 in DNA: TGCAGCGTTGAGGGCGGGACAGGGGTTAATGAGCAGTTCTTC.

This clonotype turned up a few times. This chain joins TRBV5-1 and TRBJ2-7, with 14 nucleotides matching TRBD2. The germline gives CDR1 SGHRS, CDR2 YFSETQ. The V segment lost 4 bases and the J segment 6 bases; nucleotides outside the gene matches: 9. This CDR3 has 16 amino acids. The CDR3, as DNA: TGCGCCAGCAGCCGGGGTGGGACTAGCGGGAGCGGCGAGCAGTACTTC. It yields the protein CASSRGGTSGSGEQYF.

The rearrangement joins TRBV18 to TRBJ2-1; D possibly corresponds to TRBD2 (5 bases). Germline V lookup: CDR1 KGHSH, CDR2 LQKENI. V dropped 3 bases and J dropped 4 bases, with 16 bases sitting between them. The CDR3 spans 16 residues. This CDR3 is CASSPTGETRYNEQFF. CDR3 coding DNA: TGTGCCAGCTCACCGACCGGGGAAACTCGTTACAATGAGCAGTTCTTC. Based on the CDR3 plus reference TRBV18 and TRBJ2-1, the full variable domain is NAGVMQNPRHLVRRRGQEARLRCSPMKGHSHVYWYRQLPEEGLKFMVYLQKENIIDESGMPKERFSAEFPKEGPSILRIQQVVRGDSAAYFCASSPTGETRYNEQFFGPGTRLTVL.

This chain connects TRBV5-1 to TRBJ2-5; 10 nucleotides agree with TRBD2. The V and J ends lost 5 bases and 0 bases, in that order; junction bases with no gene match: 10. Germline V gives CDR1 SGHRS, CDR2 YFSETQ. The CDR3 loop spans 17 amino acids. For the CDR3, the DNA is TGCGCCAGCAGGCCGGAGTCGGGACTAGCGTACCAAGAGACCCAGTACTTC. Its protein is CASRPESGLAYQETQYF.

This chain uses TRBV12-3 or TRBV12-4 with TRBJ2-2, with D possibly TRBD2 on 6 matching bases. The V end lost 1 base, the J end lost 4 bases, and 10 bases lay between the germline ends. The CDR3 has 15 amino acids. The CDR3 region has the DNA TGTGCCAGCAGTTTAGGACTAGGGTTCACCGGGGAGCTGTTTTTT. It codes for CASSLGLGFTGELFF.

The chain employs TRBV27 and TRBJ2-5; 8 nucleotides agree with TRBD2. The J segment lost 7 bases and the V segment lost 3 bases, leaving 10 bases of the junction unmatched. The CDR3 has 15 residues. In germline, CDR1 is MNHEY, CDR2 SMNVEV (reference sequence). CDR3 coding DNA: TGTGCCAGCAGTTTCGGACTAGCCCCCGCGGGGACCCAGTACTTC. It encodes CASSFGLAPAGTQYF.

This clonotype was counted ten times or more. The V call is TRBV29-1, the J call TRBJ1-1; 7 nucleotides match TRBD1. J gave up 8 bases and V 3 bases, and 9 bases lay outside the gene matches. The CDR3 extends over 13 amino acids. Looked up from germline, CDR1 is SQVTM and CDR2 is ANQGSEA. The CDR3 DNA reads TGCAGCGTTGAGGCGCAGGGGGGTGGGGAAGCTTTCTTT. It codes for CSVEAQGGGEAFF.

In nucleotides, the CDR3 is TGTGCCAGCAGCTTAGGGCCTCTTAGCGGGGTCCCTGAGGGCATTCAGTACTTC. It is translated as CASSLGPLSGVPEGIQYF. The chain is built from TRBV7-2 and TRBJ2-4, with 8 nucleotides matching TRBD2. V gave up 1 base and J gave up 9 bases; unmatched junction bases: 17. There are 18 residues in the CDR3. Germline CDR1 and CDR2: SGHTA and FQGNSA.

The chain couples TRBV5-1 to TRBJ2-1; a weak D match, TRBD2 (5 bases). This CDR3 region has 16 residues. V gave up 0 bases and J gave up 3 bases, with 13 bases separating them. CDR1 and CDR2 from the germline V gene are SGHRS and YFSETQ. DNA of the CDR3: TGCGCCAGCAGCTTGGAAGCCAGAGGGAACTACAATGAGCAGTTCTTC. This encodes CASSLEARGNYNEQFF.

A few counts support this clonotype. V and J are TRBV5-1 and TRBJ1-1, with a tentative D call TRBD1 (5 bases). The germline V gene encodes CDR1 SGHRS and CDR2 YFSETQ. Trimming left V 0 bases short and J 5 bases short, with 26 bases between. The length of the CDR3 is 19 residues. In DNA form, the CDR3 reads TGCGCCAGCAGCTTGGGCCAGGGTCGTGGCATCGGGACGGGGACTGAAGCTTTCTTT. It yields the protein CASSLGQGRGIGTGTEAFF.

This clonotype showed up just a few times. The chain combines TRBV3-1 with TRBJ2-1, with D perhaps TRBD2 (6 bases). The V end was cut by 4 bases, the J end by 9 bases, with 16 bases between. Germline lookup yields CDR1 LGHDT and CDR2 YNNKEL (reference sequence). The CDR3 runs 14 residues. The CDR3 sequence is CASSRTSLGGEQFF. The CDR3 DNA reads TGTGCCAGCAGCCGGACCTCTTTGGGAGGTGAGCAGTTCTTC.

The chain uses TRBV6-2 or TRBV6-3 and TRBJ2-5; the D is unclear. Per the germline V gene, CDR1 is MNHEY and CDR2 is SVGEGT. Deletions cut 7 bases from V and 3 bases from J, with 9 bases between. This CDR3 is 12 amino acids long. The CDR3 DNA is TGTGCCAGCACCGGATGGGAAGAGACCCAGTACTTC. It specifies CASTGWEETQYF.

A few counts support this clonotype. The chain couples TRBV12-3 or TRBV12-4 to TRBJ2-1; the D gene is possibly TRBD2 (6 bases). Trimming took off 1 base at V and 7 bases at J, with 11 bases between the two ends. This CDR3 is built from 14 residues. CDR3 loop: CASSLVRLDNEQFF. Written as DNA, the CDR3 is TGTGCCAGCAGTTTAGTCCGACTAGATAATGAGCAGTTCTTC.

This clonotype was counted only a few times. The chain links TRBV6-5 to TRBJ2-6; D possibly uses TRBD1 or TRBD2 (5 bases each). The length of the CDR3 is 16 residues. Looked up from germline, CDR1 is MNHEY and CDR2 is SVGAGI. Trimming left V 2 bases short and J 0 bases short, with 8 bases between. Here the CDR3 reads CASSYHGGSGANVLTF. DNA for the CDR3: TGTGCCAGCAGTTACCATGGGGGCTCTGGGGCCAACGTCCTGACTTTC.

The chain joins TRBV6-1 to TRBJ2-1; 8 bases line up with TRBD2. The ends lost 6 bases at V and 2 bases at J; junction bases unmatched: 6. This CDR3 is 15 amino acids long. The germline CDR1 and CDR2 sequences are MNHNS and SASEGT. CDR3 nucleotide sequence: TGTGCCAGCAGGTCCAGCGGGAGCCCCTACAATGAGCAGTTCTTC. Its translation: CASRSSGSPYNEQFF.